Below, 30 T cell receptor beta chains from the same sample are listed, as sequenced in a study of blood T cells in healthy people across ages. It was with a sample-barcoded 5' primer and a J-beta primer mix that a second PCR of roughly 7 to 12 cycles was run. TCRdb re-analysed the 5' RACE reads in MiXCR, keeping a single row per CDR3 protein. This repertoire shows approximately 1,000,000 distinct CDR3 sequences, more than 30% found once; its top ten account for over 10%. Sequencing was done on a sample of blood. The receptors come from a young man in good health.

At least ten counts were recorded for this clonotype. This chain uses TRBV7-2 with TRBJ2-3, with D unclear. Per germline, CDR1 SGHTA and CDR2 FQGNSA. CDR3 length: 13 amino acids. With 4 bases removed from V and 5 bases from J, the gap between germline ends came to 10 bases. The CDR3 loop reads CASSSNLGDTQYF. The CDR3 nucleotides are TGTGCCAGCAGCTCAAATCTAGGAGATACGCAGTATTTT. Combining the CDR3 with reference TRBV7-2 and TRBJ2-3 gives the whole variable domain GAGVSQSPSNKVTEKGKDVELRCDPISGHTALYWYRQSLGQGLEFLIYFQGNSAPDKSGLPSDRFSAERTGGSVSTLTIQRTQQEDSAVYLCASSSNLGDTQYFGPGTRLTVL.

This clonotype was detected ten times or more. This rearrangement joins TRBV10-3 to TRBJ2-7; D perhaps matches TRBD2 (6 bases). Trimming stripped 6 bases from V and 3 bases from J, with 6 bases between. Germline values: CDR1 ENHRY, CDR2 SYGVKD. This CDR3 region has 11 residues. The CDR3: CAIRGLYEQYF. CDR3 coding DNA: TGTGCCATCAGGGGACTCTACGAGCAGTACTTC.

This clonotype was observed a single time. The chain recombines TRBV21-1 with TRBJ1-5; TRBD1, the table's D call, lacks a check against the DNA. TRBV21-1 is noted as a pseudogene. CDR3 length equals 17 residues. CDR3 loop: CASFYTPSFGSNKPQHF. Here the CDR3 DNA reads TGTGCCAGCTTTTATACCCCTAGCTTCGGAAGCAATAAGCCCCAGCATTTT.

The chain recombines TRBV7-2 with TRBJ1-2; no definite D call. The CDR3 totals 13 residues. V was shortened by 1 base and J by 8 bases, with 11 bases between the two germline ends. Per germline, CDR1 SGHTA and CDR2 FQGNSA. CDR3 sequence reads: CASSLGRGGGYTF. CDR3 bases: TGTGCCAGCAGCTTAGGCCGGGGAGGCGGCTACACCTTC.

This chain connects TRBV27 to TRBJ2-1; 13 bases align to TRBD2. Germline V gene sequence: CDR1 MNHEY, CDR2 SMNVEV (reference sequence). The CDR3 has 15 residues. V gave up 2 bases and J gave up 9 bases; unmatched junction bases: 4. As DNA, the CDR3 is TGTGCCAGCAGTTTAGGGACTAGCGGGGATCGTGAGCAGTTCTTC. Translated: CASSLGTSGDREQFF.

The rearrangement links TRBV27 to TRBJ1-2, with TRBD1 matching over 7 bases. Germline V gene sequence: CDR1 MNHEY, CDR2 SMNVEV (reference sequence). With 5 bases clipped from V and 4 bases from J, the junction kept 10 bases outside the gene matches. This CDR3 contains 15 residues. DNA of the CDR3: TGTGCCAGCAGTCCCCTGGGAGGGGGCGCCTATGGCTACACCTTC. Translation gives CASSPLGGGAYGYTF.

This chain connects TRBV20-1 to TRBJ1-2; the match to TRBD1 covers 7 bases. Germline lookup yields CDR1 DFQATT and CDR2 SNEGSKA (reference sequence). The CDR3 has 16 residues. Trimming at V came to 3 bases and at J to 8 bases, leaving 18 bases not matched to a gene. CDR3 loop: CSARLAGGRINRGYTF. CDR3 nucleotides: TGCAGTGCTAGGCTGGCAGGGGGAAGGATTAACAGGGGCTACACCTTC.

The chain uses TRBV28 and TRBJ1-1, with D perhaps matching TRBD1 (6 bases). The V end was cut by 6 bases, the J end by 3 bases, with 14 bases between. Germline loops: CDR1 MDHEN, CDR2 SYDVKM. CDR3 length equals 14 residues. The CDR3 DNA sequence: TGTGCCAGCAGCCCCGGACAGTCGTACACTGAAGCTTTCTTT. It encodes CASSPGQSYTEAFF.

This rearrangement joins TRBV12-3 or TRBV12-4 to TRBJ2-5; D possibly uses TRBD1 or TRBD2 (5 bases each). The CDR3 runs to 12 residues. The V end lost 6 bases, the J end lost 4 bases, and 9 bases lay between the germline ends. The CDR3 loop is CASSRDGETQYF. DNA of the CDR3: TGTGCCAGCAGCCGGGACGGAGAGACCCAGTACTTC.

The V and J genes are TRBV12-3 or TRBV12-4 and TRBJ2-7, with TRBD1 as a possible D gene (5 bases). This CDR3 contains 14 residues. Trimming pared 5 bases from V and 0 bases from J, leaving 11 bases between. CDR3 nucleotide sequence: TGTGCCAGCAGTGTAGGGGAAAGCTCCTACGAGCAGTACTTC. It specifies CASSVGESSYEQYF.

This chain joins TRBV18 and TRBJ2-1; 10 nucleotides agree with TRBD1. The germline V gene has CDR1 KGHSH and CDR2 LQKENI. This CDR3 has 15 residues. V dropped 6 bases and J dropped 8; count of bases not matched to a gene: 10. The CDR3 DNA sequence: TGTGCCAGCTCCCCCCCCGGGACAGGGGTGGATGAGCAGTTCTTC. It is translated as CASSPPGTGVDEQFF.

The chain uses TRBV29-1 and TRBJ1-2; no clear D gene. V was trimmed by 8 bases and J by 0 bases, leaving 16 bases between them. Germline V lookup: CDR1 SQVTM, CDR2 ANQGSEA. The CDR3 length is 14 residues. The CDR3 is CSTTAEVTNYGYTF. The CDR3, as DNA: TGCAGCACCACCGCGGAGGTAACTAACTATGGCTACACCTTC.

The sample holds a few counts of this clonotype. The chain links TRBV5-1 to TRBJ2-1; D unclear. Germline V gives CDR1 SGHRS, CDR2 YFSETQ. V shed 0 bases and J shed 10 bases, with 11 bases lying between them. The CDR3 covers 13 residues. CDR3 in DNA: TGCGCCAGCAGCTTGGAGGGCTTAGTCGAGCAGTTCTTC. Its protein product is CASSLEGLVEQFF.

This clonotype came up many times. This chain connects TRBV20-1 to TRBJ2-3; D possibly corresponds to TRBD2 (5 bases). The CDR3 has 14 residues. The germline V and J ends were trimmed by 1 base and 1 base, with 9 bases remaining between them. Germline V CDR1 and CDR2: DFQATT, SNEGSKA (reference sequence). Written as DNA, the CDR3 is TGCAGTGCTAGAGTGTCGAGGGGCACAGATACGCAGTATTTT. Amino acid sequence: CSARVSRGTDTQYF.

The chain uses TRBV20-1 and TRBJ2-3; TRBD2 aligns across 9 bases. CDR1 and CDR2 from the germline V gene are DFQATT and SNEGSKA (reference sequence). V lost 6 bases and J lost 5; bases outside the gene matches: 9. The CDR3 has 14 amino acids. The CDR3 DNA is TGCAGTGCCAATGTAGCGGGGGCCCTAGATACGCAGTATTTT. Its protein is CSANVAGALDTQYF.

V usage is TRBV4-3 and J usage is TRBJ1-1, with unresolved D. Germline V gene sequence: CDR1 LGHNA, CDR2 YSLEER. CDR3 length: 17 amino acids. The V end lost 0 bases, the J end lost 0 bases, and 14 bases lay between the germline ends. The CDR3 loop reads CASSQDYSAELNTEAFF. In nucleotides, the CDR3 is TGCGCCAGCAGCCAAGATTATTCAGCGGAATTGAACACTGAAGCTTTCTTT.

A few counts support this clonotype. CDR3 nucleotide sequence: TGTGCCAGCAGCTTAAACAGGGTCGGGGACACTGAAGCTTTCTTT. It encodes CASSLNRVGDTEAFF. This sequence joins TRBV7-9 and TRBJ1-1; maybe TRBD1 (6 bases). Germline assignment: CDR1 SEHNR and CDR2 FQNEAQ (reference sequence). V lost 2 bases and J 3 bases, leaving 13 bases between the germline ends. CDR3 size: 15 residues.

This sequence joins TRBV29-1 and TRBJ2-1; 8 nucleotides match TRBD1. The trim removed 8 bases at V and 4 bases at J, leaving 16 bases unmatched. CDR1 is SQVTM, CDR2 ANQGSEA, per germline. This CDR3 has 16 residues. Here the CDR3 reads CSIIYTGQGSYNEQFF. CDR3 bases: TGCAGCATTATCTACACCGGACAGGGATCGTACAATGAGCAGTTCTTC.

This rearrangement joins TRBV7-9 to TRBJ2-1, with D hard to call. The CDR3 is 14 amino acids. Germline V gives CDR1 SEHNR, CDR2 FQNEAQ (reference sequence). V lost 8 bases to trimming and J lost 2 bases, with 13 bases between them. CDR3 DNA: TGTGCCAGCTCCCGGTCCGAGACCTACAATGAGCAGTTCTTC. It is translated as CASSRSETYNEQFF. Supplemented by reference TRBV7-9 and TRBJ2-1, the full variable domain reads DTGVSQNPRHKITKRGQNVTFRCDPISEHNRLYWYRQTLGQGPEFLTYFQNEAQLEKSRLLSDRFSAERPKGSFSTLEIQRTEQGDSAMYLCASSRSETYNEQFFGPGTRLTVL.

This clonotype came up a few times. This chain connects TRBV3-1 to TRBJ2-3, with 12 nucleotides matching TRBD2. This CDR3 has 19 amino acids. Germline values: CDR1 LGHDT, CDR2 YNNKEL (reference sequence). V was pared by 4 bases and J by 5 bases, with 16 bases of the junction left unmatched. Written as DNA, the CDR3 is TGTGCCAGCAGCCTGACTAGCGGGGGCCCTATCCGTTCGTTAGATACGCAGTATTTT. It encodes CASSLTSGGPIRSLDTQYF.

V and J are TRBV12-3 or TRBV12-4 and TRBJ2-3; unclear D gene. The length of the CDR3 is 14 residues. V lost 3 bases and J lost 4, with 11 bases in between. In nucleotides, the CDR3 is TGTGCCAGCAGTTTCAACGGTAACGCAGATACGCAGTATTTT. Translation gives CASSFNGNADTQYF.

This clonotype was observed once. The CDR3 loop reads CAQLSRSGYTGAFF. CDR3 sequence (DNA): TGTGCGCAGCTCTCGAGGTCAGGGTACACTGGAGCTTTCTTT. The gene calls are TRBV21-1 and TRBJ1-1; the DNA was not used to check the table's D call, TRBD1. TRBV21-1 is marked as a pseudogene. CDR3 size: 14 residues.

This chain links TRBV20-1 with TRBJ2-1; 8 bases are a match to TRBD2. The CDR3 totals 15 residues. The junction had 8 bases not matched to a gene; V was cut back by 7 bases and J by 0 bases. Germline CDR1 DFQATT, CDR2 SNEGSKA (reference sequence). The CDR3, as DNA: TGCAGTGTTGTTAGCGGGGTAACCTCCTACAATGAGCAGTTCTTC. This gives the protein CSVVSGVTSYNEQFF.

This clonotype was detected only a few times. The J gene is TRBJ2-3, the V gene TRBV20-1; 7 nucleotides match TRBD2. The length of the CDR3 is 16 residues. V shed 3 bases, J shed 2 bases, and the junction held 11 bases outside the gene matches. Germline-derived CDR1 and CDR2 are DFQATT and SNEGSKA (reference sequence). CDR3 residues: CSASVLGRGITDTQYF. The CDR3 DNA reads TGCAGTGCTAGCGTTCTAGGGCGGGGGATCACAGATACGCAGTATTTT.

A remark on this clonotype: A much larger clonotype is one base distant, so this may be a read error. The V call is TRBV6-5, the J call TRBJ2-5; TRBD1 aligns across 7 bases. CDR1 MNHEY and CDR2 SVGAGI come from the germline V gene. The CDR3 length is 16 residues. Trimming took 6 bases from V and 11 from J; bases not matched to a gene: 21. CDR3: CASRPSSGTEYNEQYF. In DNA form, the CDR3 reads TGTGCCAGCAGACCATCCTCCGGGACAGAATACAATGAGCAGTACTTC.

The rearrangement joins TRBV20-1 to TRBJ2-3, with 13 bases that match TRBD2. The CDR3 runs 20 residues. CDR1 DFQATT and CDR2 SNEGSKA come from the germline V gene (reference sequence). With 0 bases clipped from V and 0 bases from J, the junction kept 12 bases outside the gene matches. The CDR3 region has the DNA TGCAGTGCTAGAGATTTTGCACTAGCGGGGGGGTCCGCTAGCACAGATACGCAGTATTTT. Protein product: CSARDFALAGGSASTDTQYF.

This clonotype has more than one count but fewer than ten. This rearrangement joins TRBV29-1 to TRBJ1-1; no clear D gene. The CDR3 totals 12 residues. Trimming removed 6 bases at V and 6 bases at J, with 14 bases between. Per the germline V gene, CDR1 is SQVTM and CDR2 is ANQGSEA. The CDR3 coding sequence is TGCAGCGTGAATGACGACTCCGCTGAAGCTTTCTTT. Its translation is CSVNDDSAEAFF.

This clonotype showed up many times. The chain is built from TRBV20-1 and TRBJ1-4; tentative D call: TRBD1 (5 bases). Germline CDR1 and CDR2: DFQATT and SNEGSKA (reference sequence). Trimming took off 0 bases at V and 7 bases at J, with 15 bases between the two ends. The CDR3 is made up of 15 amino acids. CDR3 in DNA: TGCAGTGCTAGAGATGAAGGGGAAAATGGTGAAAAACTGTTTTTT. Translated: CSARDEGENGEKLFF.

The rearrangement links TRBV5-1 to TRBJ2-2; D is uncertain. Germline CDR1 is SGHRS and CDR2 is YFSETQ. Deletions cut 6 bases from V and 3 bases from J, with 12 bases between. The CDR3 length is 14 residues. CDR3 loop: CASTNRPDTGELFF. In DNA, the CDR3 is TGCGCCAGCACCAACCGGCCGGACACCGGGGAGCTGTTTTTT.

The CDR3 sequence: CASNYDRDNEQYF. For the CDR3, the DNA is TGTGCCAGCAACTACGACAGGGACAATGAGCAGTACTTC. The rearrangement uses TRBV11-2 and TRBJ2-5; 7 positions match TRBD1. Germline CDR1 and CDR2: SGHAT and FQNNGV. V was clipped by 7 bases and J by 11 bases; unmatched bases: 13. The CDR3 runs to 13 residues.